This entry is about one T cell receptor (beta chain). Its antigen is not identified. Generated by immunoSEQ multiplex PCR, the TCRdb table keeps only in-frame clones and is missing some. The sample holds approximately 100,000 clones, approximately 89% seen once. The CDR3 length is 14 residues. V dropped 7 bases and J dropped 2 bases, with 12 bases sitting between them. The germline V gene has CDR1 SGHTA and CDR2 FQGNSA. This entry is derived from a study of T cell responses to AZD1222 COVID-19 vaccine. Overall study findings and caveats: Vaccine-associated CD4 TCRs ranged over spike, dominating at 160-218 and 743-854. Most donors were white British and more were female, and clonal diversity was possibly underestimated. Samples come after the peak T cell response, not at day 14.

This rearrangement joins TRBV7-2 to TRBJ2-1; TRBD1 is a possible D gene (6 bases). The specimen comprised peripheral blood, sampled 28 days after the second AZD1222 dose. The clonotype comes from an adult who received the AZD1222 COVID-19 vaccine. The CDR3 loop is CASTTRGTYNEQFF. Written as DNA, the CDR3 is TGTGCCAGCACCACCAGGGGAACCTACAATGAGCAGTTCTTC.